This passage covers 22 T cell receptor beta chains from one sample sequenced in a study of blood T cell repertoires in COVID-19. The assay was immunoSEQ multiplex PCR, and TCRdb's table has in-frame clones only and misses some. The table shows approximately 6,600 clones, with 70% to 90% occurring only once. Sequencing was done on a sample of peripheral blood. These receptors originate from a human donor in a cohort sampled during active COVID-19. The donor label of this sample is uncertain.

The genes are TRBV18 and TRBJ1-2; the match to TRBD1 covers 7 bases. The CDR3 has 13 residues. The V gene end was trimmed by 3 bases and the J gene end by 4 bases; junction bases not matched to a gene: 2. Per germline, CDR1 KGHSH and CDR2 LQKENI. This CDR3 is CASSPTGTYGYTF. CDR3 in DNA: TGTGCCAGCTCACCGACAGGGACCTATGGCTACACCTTC.

The V call is TRBV11-3, the J call TRBJ2-1, with 9 bases that match TRBD2. CDR1 is SGHNT, CDR2 YENEEA, per germline. The trim removed 5 bases at V and 1 base at J, leaving 3 bases unmatched. CDR3 length: 15 residues. CDR3 sequence reads: CASSRGGVSYNEQFF. CDR3 bases: TGTGCCAGCAGCCGCGGGGGGGTTTCCTACAATGAGCAGTTCTTC.

This chain links TRBV11-2 with TRBJ2-1, with TRBD1 identical over 7 bases. CDR3 length equals 18 residues. With V trimmed by 0 bases and J by 3 bases, 11 bases remained unmatched. The germline V gene has CDR1 SGHAT and CDR2 FQNNGV. The CDR3 loop is CASSLDLVGTVYYNEQFF. CDR3 DNA: TGTGCCAGCAGCTTAGATCTTGTCGGGACAGTCTACTACAATGAGCAGTTCTTC.

This chain connects TRBV3-1 (or the pseudogene TRBV3-2) to TRBJ1-2; 7 positions agree with TRBD1. CDR1 is LGHDT and CDR2 is YNNKEL in the germline V gene (reference sequence). The trim removed 6 bases at V and 0 bases at J, leaving 4 bases unmatched. This CDR3 spans 14 amino acids. CDR3 coding DNA: TGTGCCAGCAGGTCCCAGGGGGCTAACTATGGCTACACCTTC. Translating gives CASRSQGANYGYTF.

The genes are TRBV5-1 and TRBJ2-7, with TRBD1 identical over 7 bases. The CDR3 runs 15 residues. Germline CDR1 reads SGHRS; CDR2 reads YFSETQ. V gave up 2 bases and J gave up 0 bases; unmatched junction bases: 5. The CDR3 coding sequence is TGCGCCAGCAGCTTCGCTCAGGGGGACTCCTACGAGCAGTACTTC. This gives the protein CASSFAQGDSYEQYF.

There are a few counts of this clone. V usage is TRBV5-1 and J usage is TRBJ2-2; 8 bases map to TRBD2. Germline assignment: CDR1 SGHRS and CDR2 YFSETQ. This CDR3 comprises 15 residues. The trim removed 2 bases at V and 3 bases at J, leaving 3 bases unmatched. The CDR3 bases are TGCGCCAGCAGCTTTCCACTAGCGGACACCGGGGAGCTGTTTTTT. Amino acid sequence: CASSFPLADTGELFF.

The chain uses TRBV5-1 and TRBJ2-1, with 9 nucleotides matching TRBD2. The CDR3 consists of 15 residues. J gave up 6 bases and V 2 bases, and 6 bases lay outside the gene matches. Germline V gene lookup returns CDR1 SGHRS and CDR2 YFSETQ. CDR3 DNA: TGCGCCAGCAGCTTACAACTAGCGGGCACCAATGAGCAGTTCTTC. This sequence encodes CASSLQLAGTNEQFF.

This clone was recorded a few times. V usage is TRBV9 and J usage is TRBJ2-2; 9 bases are a match to TRBD1. Trimming took 3 bases from V and 1 from J; bases not matched to a gene: 4. The germline V gene encodes CDR1 SGDLS and CDR2 YYNGEE. CDR3 size: 16 residues. The DNA of the CDR3 is TGTGCCAGCAGCGACGGGACAGGGTGGAACACCGGGGAGCTGTTTTTT. Its translation is CASSDGTGWNTGELFF.

By share, this clone ranks as medium-sized. The chain employs TRBV4-2 and TRBJ2-3; D not resolved. The ends were cut back, 4 bases at V and 1 base at J, with 12 bases in the middle. The germline CDR1 and CDR2 sequences are LGHNA and YNFKEQ. The CDR3 sequence is 15 residues long. The CDR3 DNA reads as TGTGCCAGCAGCCGTCTAGAATTCGGCACAGATACGCAGTATTTT. Translating gives CASSRLEFGTDTQYF.

The chain recombines TRBV18 with TRBJ1-1; 7 positions agree with TRBD1. Germline CDR1 reads KGHSH; CDR2 reads LQKENI. The junction had 0 bases not matched to a gene; V was cut back by 2 bases and J by 3 bases. The CDR3 loop spans 13 amino acids. CDR3 coding DNA: TGTGCCAGCTCACCAGGACAGGACACTGAAGCTTTCTTT. It is translated as CASSPGQDTEAFF. The full variable domain, its missing parts supplied by reference TRBV18 and TRBJ1-1, is NAGVMQNPRHLVRRRGQEARLRCSPMKGHSHVYWYRQLPEEGLKFMVYLQKENIIDESGMPKERFSAEFPKEGPSILRIQQVVRGDSAAYFCASSPGQDTEAFFGQGTRLTVV.

The chain joins TRBV6-4 to TRBJ2-3; weak D call: TRBD2 (7 bases). This CDR3 is 13 amino acids long. Germline V lookup: CDR1 MRHNA, CDR2 SNTAGT. V gave up 8 bases and J gave up 2 bases, with 11 bases separating them. CDR3 region: CASGAGHTDTQYF. The DNA for the CDR3 is TGTGCCAGCGGAGCGGGACACACAGATACGCAGTATTTT.

The V and J genes are TRBV12-3 or TRBV12-4 and TRBJ1-1; 7 bases line up with TRBD1. V lost 5 bases and J lost 3; bases outside the gene matches: 3. The CDR3 is 13 residues long. The CDR3 bases are TGTGCCAGCAGTCCAGGGGGGTACACTGAAGCTTTCTTT. Its translation is CASSPGGYTEAFF.

The rearrangement joins TRBV4-1 to TRBJ2-7, with D maybe TRBD2 (6 bases). Germline CDR1 and CDR2: MGHRA and YSYEKL. The V end was cut by 4 bases, the J end by 0 bases, with 16 bases between. The length of the CDR3 is 16 residues. The DNA of the CDR3 is TGCGCCAGCAGCCGAGGCTTAGCGGCGAGCTCCTACGAGCAGTACTTC. This codes for CASSRGLAASSYEQYF.

The chain employs TRBV5-1 and TRBJ2-5; 10 nucleotides match TRBD2. Germline-derived CDR1 and CDR2 are SGHRS and YFSETQ. The CDR3 length is 17 residues. Trimming removed 1 base from V and 7 bases from J; junction bases left unmatched: 13. The CDR3 DNA follows: TGCGCCAGCAGCTTGCCCACCGCGGTAGCGGGGGGAAGGACCCAGTACTTC. It is translated as CASSLPTAVAGGRTQYF.

This sequence joins TRBV23-1 and TRBJ1-2; D is possibly TRBD1 (5 bases). TRBV23-1 is recorded as an ORF, its role being uncertain. V gave up 4 bases and J gave up 3 bases, with 24 bases separating them. This CDR3 spans 18 amino acids. The CDR3, as DNA: TGCGCCAGCAGTCCCACCGTTCGGACGGGAGGGGCTGACTATGGCTACACCTTC. Translating it yields CASSPTVRTGGADYGYTF.

A remark on this clone: The junction and the germline gene differ at one end; a read error may be behind it. The chain has TRBV7-9 and TRBJ2-7, with 7 bases identical to TRBD2. Looked up from germline, CDR1 is SEHNR and CDR2 is FQNEAQ (reference sequence). The CDR3 contains 13 residues. The DNA for the CDR3 is TGTGCCAGCAGCTTCGTCCAACGGGGGGAGCAGTGCTTC. Its protein is CASSFVQRGEQCF.

This rearrangement joins TRBV7-9 to TRBJ1-4; D is undetermined. With 1 base removed from V and 2 bases from J, the gap between germline ends came to 14 bases. This CDR3 has 17 residues. Germline V gene sequence: CDR1 SEHNR, CDR2 FQNEAQ (reference sequence). The CDR3 DNA reads TGTGCCAGCAGCTTAGGACAATCGCAACGGACTAATGAAAAACTGTTTTTT. Translated, it gives CASSLGQSQRTNEKLFF. The full variable domain, rest sourced from reference TRBV7-9 and TRBJ1-4, is DTGVSQNPRHKITKRGQNVTFRCDPISEHNRLYWYRQTLGQGPEFLTYFQNEAQLEKSRLLSDRFSAERPKGSFSTLEIQRTEQGDSAMYLCASSLGQSQRTNEKLFFGSGTQLSVL.

The CDR3 here is CASSGQGAGLSGANVLTF. CDR3 nucleotides: TGTGCCAGCAGCGGACAGGGGGCTGGACTCTCTGGGGCCAACGTCCTGACTTTC. This sequence joins TRBV9 and TRBJ2-6, with 10 bases that match TRBD1. This CDR3 is built from 18 residues. The germline V gene has CDR1 SGDLS and CDR2 YYNGEE. The trim removed 3 bases at V and 0 bases at J, leaving 6 bases unmatched.

The rearrangement uses TRBV4-1 and TRBJ2-3; the D is unclear. Trimming took off 6 bases at V and 2 bases at J, with 18 bases between the two ends. The CDR3 has 16 amino acids. The germline V gene has CDR1 MGHRA and CDR2 YSYEKL. CDR3 nucleotides: TGCGCCAGCAGTGCAAGCCTTTTCTCGGTCACAGATACGCAGTATTTT. Protein product: CASSASLFSVTDTQYF.

V is TRBV6-5 and J is TRBJ2-7; 8 bases line up with TRBD2. The CDR3 is 15 amino acids. Per the germline V gene, CDR1 is MNHEY and CDR2 is SVGAGI. Trimming at V came to 7 bases and at J to 0 bases, leaving 8 bases not matched to a gene. In DNA form, the CDR3 reads TGTGCCAGCACCCTAACGGGAGGGAGCTCCTACGAGCAGTACTTC. Its translation: CASTLTGGSSYEQYF.

In its sample, this clone was seen once. V is TRBV11-2 and J is TRBJ2-7; D might be TRBD2 (6 bases). The CDR3 length is 15 residues. V was clipped by 1 base and J by 4 bases, with 14 bases between them. Germline V lookup: CDR1 SGHAT, CDR2 FQNNGV. The CDR3 bases are TGTGCCAGCAGCTTAGCGCAGGGACTTTTTTACGAGCAGTACTTC. It is translated as CASSLAQGLFYEQYF.

V usage is TRBV27 and J usage is TRBJ1-2; 9 bases match TRBD1. Germline CDR1 reads MNHEY; CDR2 reads SMNVEV (reference sequence). Unmatched junction bases numbered 3, after V lost 6 bases and J lost 1 base. This CDR3 is 14 amino acids long. Here the CDR3 reads CASSRDRDNYGYTF. Here the CDR3 DNA reads TGTGCCAGCAGCCGGGACAGGGATAACTATGGCTACACCTTC.